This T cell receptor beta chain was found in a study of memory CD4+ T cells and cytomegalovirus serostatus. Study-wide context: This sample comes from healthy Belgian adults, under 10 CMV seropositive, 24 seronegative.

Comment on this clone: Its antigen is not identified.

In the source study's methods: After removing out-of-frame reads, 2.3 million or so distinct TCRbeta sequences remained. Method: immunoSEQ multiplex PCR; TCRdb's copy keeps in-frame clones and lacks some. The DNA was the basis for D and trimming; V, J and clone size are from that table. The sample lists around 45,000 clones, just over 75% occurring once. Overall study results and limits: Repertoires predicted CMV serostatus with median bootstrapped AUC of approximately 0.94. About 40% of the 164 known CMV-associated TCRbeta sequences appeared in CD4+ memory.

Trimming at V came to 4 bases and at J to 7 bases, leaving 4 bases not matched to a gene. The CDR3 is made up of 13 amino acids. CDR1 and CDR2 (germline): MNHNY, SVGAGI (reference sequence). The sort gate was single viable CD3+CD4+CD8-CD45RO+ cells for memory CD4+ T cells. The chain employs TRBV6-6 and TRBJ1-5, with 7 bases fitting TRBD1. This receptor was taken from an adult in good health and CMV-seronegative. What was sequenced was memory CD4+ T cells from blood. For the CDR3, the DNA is TGTGCCAGCAGTTTCCGACAGGGACAGCCCCAGCATTTT. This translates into CASSFRQGQPQHF.